The entry below describes one T cell receptor (beta chain). This CDR3 has 13 amino acids. V was pared by 9 bases and J by 4 bases, with 9 bases of the junction left unmatched. Germline CDR1 and CDR2: LNHNV and YYDKDF (reference sequence). The data were obtained in a study of blood T cells in healthy people across ages. A second about 7 to 11 cycle PCR used barcoded and J-beta primers. From the 5' RACE reads, TCRdb called clonotypes with MiXCR, one entry per CDR3 protein. The data contain about 670,000 distinct CDR3 sequences, 40% to 50% of them singletons. The sample consisted of blood. This TCR came from a man aged 80 or over in good health. J is TRBJ2-7 and V is TRBV15; 7 bases match TRBD2. CDR3 in DNA: TGTGCCACTCGGGGGAGGGGAAATTACGAGCAGTACTTC. Translating it yields CATRGRGNYEQYF.